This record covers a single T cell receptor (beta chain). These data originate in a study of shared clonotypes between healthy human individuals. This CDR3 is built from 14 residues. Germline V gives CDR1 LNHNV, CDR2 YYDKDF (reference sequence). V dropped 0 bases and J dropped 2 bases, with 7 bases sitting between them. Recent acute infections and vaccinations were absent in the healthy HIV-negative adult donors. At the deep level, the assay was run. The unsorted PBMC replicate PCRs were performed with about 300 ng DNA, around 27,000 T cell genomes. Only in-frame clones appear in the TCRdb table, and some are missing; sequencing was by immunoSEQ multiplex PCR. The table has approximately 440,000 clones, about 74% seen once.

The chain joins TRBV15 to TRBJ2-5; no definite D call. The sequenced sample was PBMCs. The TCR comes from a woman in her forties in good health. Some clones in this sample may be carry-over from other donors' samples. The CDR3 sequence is CATSREVTQETQYF. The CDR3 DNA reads TGTGCCACCAGCAGAGAGGTCACTCAAGAGACCCAGTACTTC.